The 17 T cell receptor beta chains below were found in one sample sequenced in a study of Ad26.COV2.S vaccination and SARS-CoV-2 variants (dated by TCRdb to the early 2020s). Library prep was done by the immunoSEQ multiplex PCR assay. The table was pulled from immuneACCESS by TCRdb, which kept in-frame rearrangements only. Such tables lose some clones; where checked, under half of the loss comes from unresolved V genes, and the rest has no known cause. This sample has some 300,000 clones in its table, and 85% of those were observed once. The ten largest make up 2.1% of the sample. Interpreted using the paper, the treatment or condition label stands for: about 20 received Ad26.COV2.S at low or high dose, single or two shots; about 5 received placebo; per-sample allocation not given. For vaccine and placebo recipients, the sequenced repertoires came from samples collected on day 63 after the first injection.

Material: peripheral blood, obtained in a trial of Ad26.COV2.S vaccine versus placebo. These TCRs come from a person aged 18 to 65 who received the Ad26.COV2.S COVID-19 vaccine or a placebo.

The chain links TRBV5-1 to TRBJ2-7; 8 nucleotides agree with TRBD1. The junction had 3 bases not matched to a gene; V was cut back by 2 bases and J by 2 bases. This CDR3 comprises 14 residues. The germline V gene encodes CDR1 SGHRS and CDR2 YFSETQ. In nucleotides, the CDR3 is TGCGCCAGCAGCTTCTCGGGACAGGCCTACGAGCAGTACTTC. Translation gives CASSFSGQAYEQYF.

The V and J genes are TRBV29-1 and TRBJ2-1, with TRBD2 matching 10 bases. The V gene's germline CDR1 is SQVTM and CDR2 ANQGSEA. V shed 6 bases and J 2 bases; nucleotides not matched to a gene: 4. The CDR3 spans 14 residues. The CDR3 protein is CSVFGLAAYNEQFF. CDR3 coding DNA: TGCAGCGTCTTTGGACTAGCGGCCTACAATGAGCAGTTCTTC.

This chain uses TRBV6-5 with TRBJ1-1; unclear D gene. Trimming pared 6 bases from V and 4 bases from J, leaving 6 bases between. CDR3 size: 11 residues. Germline values: CDR1 MNHEY, CDR2 SVGAGI. DNA for the CDR3: TGTGCCAGCAGGAGGAGCACTGAAGCTTTCTTT. Translating it yields CASRRSTEAFF.

The chain is built from TRBV30 and TRBJ1-2; 7 positions agree with TRBD1. The CDR3 totals 12 residues. V gave up 5 bases and J gave up 5 bases; unmatched junction bases: 5. Germline V gene data show CDR1 as GTSNPN and CDR2 as SVGIG (reference sequence). For the CDR3, the DNA is TGTGCCTGGGAGGACAGGAGGTATGGCTACACCTTC. This gives the protein CAWEDRRYGYTF.

This chain links TRBV11-2 with TRBJ1-1; D unclear. This CDR3 is 12 amino acids long. Germline V CDR1 and CDR2: SGHAT, FQNNGV. V gave up 5 bases and J gave up 7 bases, with 11 bases separating them. The DNA for the CDR3 is TGTGCCAGCAGCCACCTTGGCGGTGAAGCTTTCTTT. This translates into CASSHLGGEAFF.

The chain links TRBV5-1 to TRBJ2-6; 9 bases are shared with TRBD1. CDR3 length: 20 residues. Germline V gene sequence: CDR1 SGHRS, CDR2 YFSETQ. Trimming took 0 bases from V and 1 from J; bases not matched to a gene: 11. CDR3 sequence: CASSLGVEDRGLSGANVLTF. The CDR3 DNA follows: TGCGCCAGCAGCTTGGGGGTGGAGGACAGGGGACTTTCTGGGGCCAACGTCCTGACTTTC.

The chain links TRBV5-4 to TRBJ2-1; D not certain. This CDR3 is 14 amino acids long. Germline CDR1 reads SGHNT; CDR2 reads YYREEE (reference sequence). V was trimmed by 0 bases and J by 7 bases, leaving 11 bases between them. CDR3 loop: CASSLEAPRNEQFF. The CDR3 DNA reads TGTGCCAGCAGCTTGGAGGCCCCACGTAATGAGCAGTTCTTC.

The gene calls are TRBV5-5 and TRBJ2-2; 8 bases are shared with TRBD2. CDR3 length: 18 residues. The germline V gene encodes CDR1 SGHKS and CDR2 YYEKEE (reference sequence). After removal of 0 bases from V and 2 bases from J, the junction contained 9 bases not matched to a gene. This CDR3 is CASSLAPGGGTNTGELFF. DNA of the CDR3: TGTGCCAGCAGCTTGGCCCCGGGGGGGGGCACCAACACCGGGGAGCTGTTTTTT.

This clone was recorded at least ten times. This sequence joins TRBV5-1 and TRBJ1-1; 9 bases agree with TRBD1. Germline V gene lookup returns CDR1 SGHRS and CDR2 YFSETQ. CDR3 length: 14 residues. The J segment lost 5 bases and the V segment lost 5 bases, leaving 7 bases of the junction unmatched. The CDR3 sequence: CASRGTGTMTEAFF. Written as DNA, the CDR3 is TGCGCCAGCAGAGGGACAGGGACAATGACTGAAGCTTTCTTT.

V is TRBV28 and J is TRBJ2-7, with 8 bases fitting TRBD1. The CDR3 spans 15 residues. V lost 2 bases to trimming and J lost 7 bases; unmatched junction nucleotides: 10. CDR1 is MDHEN and CDR2 is SYDVKM in the germline V gene. Here the CDR3 reads CASSLADRATGEQYF. CDR3 nucleotide sequence: TGTGCCAGCAGTTTAGCGGACAGGGCGACGGGGGAGCAGTACTTC.

V usage is TRBV2 and J usage is TRBJ2-3, with D possibly TRBD2 on 6 matching bases. Germline V gene sequence: CDR1 SNHLY, CDR2 FYNNEI. V lost 5 bases and J 0 bases, leaving 9 bases between the germline ends. This CDR3 is 14 amino acids long. The CDR3 here is CASSPGLSTDTQYF. CDR3 DNA: TGTGCCAGCAGTCCGGGACTTAGCACAGATACGCAGTATTTT.

A single count supports this clone. V usage is TRBV10-1 and J usage is TRBJ1-1; D gene ambiguous. With 4 bases removed from V and 0 bases from J, the gap between germline ends came to 6 bases. Per the germline V gene, CDR1 is WNHNN and CDR2 is SYGVQD (reference sequence). This CDR3 spans 13 amino acids. CDR3: CASSGRLNTEAFF. The CDR3, as DNA: TGCGCCAGCAGTGGTAGGTTGAACACTGAAGCTTTCTTT.

Concerning this clone: The same CDR3 also results from other DNA sequences found in this sample. The chain links TRBV12-3 or TRBV12-4 to TRBJ2-3; no clear D. The CDR3 is 13 amino acids. V shed 3 bases and J shed 2 bases, with 6 bases lying between them. The CDR3 loop is CASSLGYTDTQYF. In nucleotides, the CDR3 is TGTGCCAGCAGTTTGGGGTACACAGATACGCAGTATTTT.

The chain is built from TRBV5-4 and TRBJ1-2, with D perhaps matching TRBD1 (5 bases). Germline CDR1 SGHNT, CDR2 YYREEE (reference sequence). There are 14 residues in the CDR3. V lost 4 bases, J lost 5 bases, and 15 bases lay in between. The CDR3 DNA follows: TGTGCCAGCAGCACCCGGGACGGGAGTTATGGCTACACCTTC. It is translated as CASSTRDGSYGYTF.

The J gene is TRBJ1-4, the V gene TRBV19; D gene ambiguous. Germline values: CDR1 LNHDA, CDR2 SQIVND (reference sequence). V lost 5 bases, J lost 10 bases, and 17 bases lay in between. The CDR3 covers 14 residues. Here the CDR3 reads CASSPRRGIGKLFF. The CDR3 region has the DNA TGTGCCAGTAGTCCAAGAAGAGGTATTGGAAAACTGTTTTTT.

This rearrangement joins TRBV7-2 to TRBJ2-5; the match to TRBD2 covers 11 bases. V lost 3 bases and J lost 5; bases outside the gene matches: 14. Germline V gene lookup returns CDR1 SGHTA and CDR2 FQGNSA. This CDR3 spans 18 amino acids. The CDR3 region is CASSFTPTSGAPWETQYF. In DNA, the CDR3 is TGTGCCAGCAGCTTCACCCCGACTAGCGGGGCGCCTTGGGAGACCCAGTACTTC.

This chain joins TRBV5-4 and TRBJ2-1; 8 positions match TRBD2. Trimming removed 4 bases from V and 7 bases from J; junction bases left unmatched: 7. CDR1 and CDR2 from the germline V gene are SGHNT and YYREEE (reference sequence). The CDR3 contains 14 residues. CDR3 residues: CASSPGGGPNEQFF. CDR3 sequence (DNA): TGTGCCAGCAGCCCGGGCGGGGGGCCAAATGAGCAGTTCTTC.